The T cell receptor (beta chain) under discussion was sequenced for a study of control samples from healthy donors and cancer patients. Measured with immunoSEQ multiplex PCR; TCRdb has only the in-frame clones, and not every one. The repertoire holds 190,000 or so clones, with over 85% as singletons. Germline V gene lookup returns CDR1 GTSNPN and CDR2 SVGIG (reference sequence). The CDR3 runs 14 residues. V dropped 1 base and J dropped 2 bases, with 12 bases sitting between them. This receptor was taken from a man aged 18 to 30 in good health. V and J are TRBV30 and TRBJ2-7, with D tentatively TRBD1 (6 bases). The sequenced sample consisted of blood. CDR3 DNA sequence: TGTGCCTGGAGTGCAACAGGGCCGACCTACGAGCAGTACTTC. It specifies CAWSATGPTYEQYF.